This T cell receptor beta chain was identified during a study of cytomegalovirus exposure and HLA in healthy donors. Overall study context: Some 180 million T cells yielded over 90 million unique TCR beta sequences in earlier analysis.

CDR1 is MNHEY, CDR2 SMNVEV, per germline (reference sequence). This CDR3 contains 13 residues. After removal of 10 bases from V and 5 bases from J, the junction contained 7 bases not matched to a gene. The PCR employed 60 Vbeta primers together with 13 Jbeta primers. Assay: immunoSEQ multiplex PCR; the TCRdb copy retains only in-frame clones and omits some. Of fewer than 150,000 clones in the sample, roughly 70% are singletons; the top ten hold less than 4%. Sequencing was done on a sample of PBMCs. J is TRBJ2-1 and V is TRBV27; 8 nucleotides match TRBD1. This clonotype originated in a man aged 30 to 39 in good health and CMV-seronegative. CDR3 residues: CATRTGWNNEQFF. CDR3 nucleotides: TGTGCCACACGGACAGGGTGGAACAATGAGCAGTTCTTC.